This T cell receptor beta chain was obtained from a study of identical twins. Whole-study findings and limits: Twin-shared out-of-frame alpha sequences showed excess low generation probability.

MiXCR, applied by TCRdb to the 5' RACE reads, yields one record per CDR3 protein. The sample yields about 470,000 distinct CDR3 sequences, approximately 25% seen once. This clonotype was found a few times. Its cognate antigen is unknown. Trimming removed 2 bases at V and 1 base at J, with 9 bases between. The CDR3 covers 15 residues. Looked up from germline, CDR1 is SGHRS and CDR2 is YFSETQ. These data were likewise used in another study, on T cells expressing NK-cell markers.

The sequencing sample was made of CD4+ T cells sorted from blood. This sequence originates from a woman aged 18-29 years in good health. The V and J genes are TRBV5-1 and TRBJ2-2; D remains unclear. The CDR3 here is CASSFWAENTGELFF. The CDR3 DNA reads TGCGCCAGCAGCTTTTGGGCGGAGAACACCGGGGAGCTGTTTTTT. Together with reference TRBV5-1 and TRBJ2-2, the CDR3 gives the full variable domain: KAGVTQTPRYLIKTRGQQVTLSCSPISGHRSVSWYQQTPGQGLQFLFEYFSETQRNKGNFPGRFSGRQFSNSRSEMNVSTLELGDSALYLCASSFWAENTGELFFGEGSRLTVL.